The next 19 T cell receptor beta chains were all read from a single sample in a study of CD4 T cells in relation to SARS-CoV-2 and coronaviruses. CD4+ T cells from unexposed donors were obtained before the COVID-19 pandemic (2011-2018). The cells were cultured for less than twelve days before CD4+ T cells were isolated. The repertoire was sequenced with immunoSEQ multiplex PCR; TCRdb's copy has only in-frame clones and lacks some. This sample yields around 23,000 clones, of which about four fifths are seen a single time; 9% to 15% belongs to the top ten. Their antigens are not known. The sequenced material came from CD4+ T cells from PBMCs, cultured in vitro. The receptors originated from a human donor in good health.

This chain links TRBV5-8 with TRBJ1-5; D is ambiguous. There are 16 residues in the CDR3. Germline V lookup: CDR1 SGHTS, CDR2 YDEGEE. The V end was cut by 0 bases, the J end by 1 base, with 11 bases between. CDR3 loop: CASSLEPAGSNQPQHF. The CDR3 DNA is TGTGCCAGCAGCTTGGAGCCTGCGGGGAGCAATCAGCCCCAGCATTTT.

With regard to this clone: The identical CDR3 is also encoded by other nucleotide sequences in the sample. This chain joins TRBV5-1 and TRBJ2-3, with TRBD1 matching 8 bases. The germline V gene encodes CDR1 SGHRS and CDR2 YFSETQ. The V gene end was trimmed by 6 bases and the J gene end by 2 bases; junction bases not matched to a gene: 8. This CDR3 region has 15 residues. CDR3 in DNA: TGCGCCAGCACCACAGGGGGACAGACCACAGATACGCAGTATTTT. Its translation is CASTTGGQTTDTQYF. The full variable domain, in which reference TRBV5-1 and TRBJ2-3 provide the parts outside the CDR3, is KAGVTQTPRYLIKTRGQQVTLSCSPISGHRSVSWYQQTPGQGLQFLFEYFSETQRNKGNFPGRFSGRQFSNSRSEMNVSTLELGDSALYLCASTTGGQTTDTQYFGPGTRLTVL.

The chain combines TRBV9 with TRBJ2-2, with 7 bases aligning to TRBD2. The CDR3 covers 15 residues. The germline V gene encodes CDR1 SGDLS and CDR2 YYNGEE. V trimming: 0 bases; J trimming: 5 bases; junction bases outside the gene matches: 4. This chain's CDR3 is CASSVAGGVTGELFF. CDR3 nucleotide sequence: TGTGCCAGCAGCGTAGCGGGGGGAGTGACCGGGGAGCTGTTTTTT.

The CDR3 sequence is CASSLEADSPLHF. CDR3 DNA: TGTGCCAGCAGCTTGGAGGCGGACTCACCCCTCCACTTT. The rearrangement uses TRBV5-4 and TRBJ1-6, with D unresolved. V lost 0 bases and J lost 10, with 8 bases in between. The CDR3 length is 13 residues. Germline V lookup: CDR1 SGHNT, CDR2 YYREEE (reference sequence).

This chain uses TRBV2 with TRBJ2-7; D uncertain. The CDR3 spans 10 residues. The germline gives CDR1 SNHLY, CDR2 FYNNEI. Trimming removed 2 bases from V and 4 bases from J, with 0 bases in between. CDR3 sequence (DNA): TGTGCCAGCAGTGAATACGAGCAGTACTTC. This sequence encodes CASSEYEQYF.

J is TRBJ1-1 and V is TRBV10-2; D is ambiguous. This CDR3 is 12 amino acids long. The germline V gene has CDR1 WSHSY and CDR2 SAAADI. V shed 2 bases and J shed 10 bases, with 11 bases lying between them. The CDR3 DNA reads TGCGCCAGCAGTGAGCCCCGGGAAGCAGCTTTCTTT. Protein sequence: CASSEPREAAFF.

The V call is TRBV27, the J call TRBJ1-1; D possibly corresponds to TRBD1 (5 bases). Germline V lookup: CDR1 MNHEY, CDR2 SMNVEV (reference sequence). This CDR3 has 15 amino acids. The V end lost 6 bases, the J end lost 10 bases, and 24 bases lay between the germline ends. CDR3 coding DNA: TGTGCCAGCAGAACTCCCCCCGGGACCTCAAGCCGAGCTTTCTTT. Its translation is CASRTPPGTSSRAFF.

This sequence joins TRBV6-6 and TRBJ1-2; D uncertain. The V and J ends lost 6 bases and 4 bases respectively, with 12 bases between them. The CDR3 runs 13 residues. The germline gives CDR1 MNHNY, CDR2 SVGAGI (reference sequence). CDR3 nucleotide sequence: TGTGCCAGCAGGATTACAGAAACCTATGGCTACACCTTC. Translating it yields CASRITETYGYTF.

This clone has only one observation. V and J are TRBV7-9 and TRBJ2-7, with D perhaps matching TRBD1 or TRBD2 (5 bases each). This CDR3 comprises 13 residues. The germline gives CDR1 SEHNR, CDR2 FQNEAQ (reference sequence). V was trimmed by 1 base and J by 4 bases, leaving 8 bases between them. CDR3 residues: CASSLVEGYEQYF. The CDR3 nucleotides are TGTGCCAGCAGCTTAGTTGAGGGGTACGAGCAGTACTTC.

This clone is a singleton in its sample. The chain carries TRBV27 and TRBJ2-1, with unresolved D. V was cut by 5 bases and J by 4 bases, with 3 bases left in between. Germline CDR1 and CDR2: MNHEY and SMNVEV (reference sequence). CDR3 size: 11 residues. CDR3 sequence reads: CASSRYNEQFF. DNA of the CDR3: TGTGCCAGCAGTCGTTACAATGAGCAGTTCTTC.

The V call is TRBV21-1, the J call TRBJ2-7; no check of the table's D call, TRBD2, against the DNA was made. TRBV21-1 is given as a pseudogene. This CDR3 region has 18 residues. The CDR3 loop reads CASRESPWRTSGGYEQYF. The CDR3 nucleotides read TGTGCCAGCCGGGAATCTCCTTGGCGGACTAGCGGGGGCTACGAGCAGTACTTC.

This chain uses TRBV5-1 with TRBJ2-7; tentatively, D is TRBD1 (6 bases). The length of the CDR3 is 14 residues. Trimming removed 0 bases from V and 8 bases from J, with 15 bases in between. Germline V gene lookup returns CDR1 SGHRS and CDR2 YFSETQ. CDR3 in DNA: TGCGCCAGCAGCTTGGACCGGGACAACGAAAAGCAGTACTTC. It codes for CASSLDRDNEKQYF.

The J gene is TRBJ1-1, the V gene TRBV5-1; D is undetermined. Germline assignment: CDR1 SGHRS and CDR2 YFSETQ. CDR3 size: 15 residues. V lost 3 bases, J lost 4 bases, and 16 bases lay in between. DNA for the CDR3: TGCGCCAGCAGCTATGGACGGTACAAGAGCACTGAAGCTTTCTTT. Residues: CASSYGRYKSTEAFF.

This chain links TRBV6-4 with TRBJ2-2; 13 bases agree with TRBD2. Trimming took 3 bases from V and 8 from J; bases not matched to a gene: 6. This CDR3 is 16 amino acids long. Germline V gene sequence: CDR1 MRHNA, CDR2 SNTAGT. The CDR3 DNA follows: TGTGCCAGCAGTGAGACCTGGACTAGCGGGAGTGGGGAGCTGTTTTTT. Amino acid sequence: CASSETWTSGSGELFF.

The chain joins TRBV6-5 to TRBJ1-1; no firm D call. V gave up 6 bases and J gave up 0 bases, with 8 bases separating them. From germline, CDR1 is MNHEY and CDR2 SVGAGI. This CDR3 has 13 amino acids. CDR3 region: CASSTTVNTEAFF. The CDR3 DNA follows: TGTGCCAGCAGCACAACAGTGAACACTGAAGCTTTCTTT.

The chain is built from TRBV6-2 or TRBV6-3 and TRBJ1-1; no definite D call. V was trimmed by 6 bases and J by 0 bases, leaving 8 bases between them. The V gene's germline CDR1 is MNHEY and CDR2 SVGEGT. The CDR3 is made up of 13 amino acids. Written as DNA, the CDR3 is TGTGCCAGCAGCCACTTGTTGAACACTGAAGCTTTCTTT. Protein sequence: CASSHLLNTEAFF.

This chain uses TRBV5-4 with TRBJ2-7, with TRBD2 identical over 8 bases. Looked up from germline, CDR1 is SGHNT and CDR2 is YYREEE (reference sequence). There are 16 residues in the CDR3. With V trimmed by 0 bases and J by 0 bases, 5 bases remained unmatched. In DNA form, the CDR3 reads TGTGCCAGCAGCTTGGCGGGTAGCGGGATCTCCTACGAGCAGTACTTC. Its protein is CASSLAGSGISYEQYF.

The chain links TRBV2 to TRBJ2-4, with TRBD2 matching 13 bases. The CDR3 has 15 residues. The germline V gene encodes CDR1 SNHLY and CDR2 FYNNEI. Trimming cost V 8 bases and J 10 bases; bases outside gene matches: 11. The CDR3 DNA is TGTGCCAGCCAAGGACTAGCGGGAGCGGATTCGATTCAGTACTTC. This sequence encodes CASQGLAGADSIQYF.

The chain couples TRBV28 to TRBJ2-2; the D gene is possibly TRBD1 (6 bases). V shed 5 bases and J shed 0 bases, with 13 bases lying between them. Per the germline V gene, CDR1 is MDHEN and CDR2 is SYDVKM. This CDR3 region has 16 residues. The CDR3 is CASSPYRVSNTGELFF. The CDR3, as DNA: TGTGCCAGCAGTCCCTACAGGGTATCGAACACCGGGGAGCTGTTTTTT.